The rows below give T cell receptor beta chains drawn from one sample of a study of blood T cells in healthy people across ages. TCRdb fed the 5' RACE reads into MiXCR, producing one record per CDR3 protein. The data show roughly 1.5 million distinct CDR3 sequences, approximately 39% seen once. The sample taken for sequencing was blood. The receptor source for this set is a woman under 30 in good health. The CDR3 runs from the conserved cysteine through the conserved F or W. A D gene is named only where the DNA matches it firmly. Clone size is stated in some rows and not others, as once, few, many or a class when expanded.

TRBJ1-2	TRBV11-2	.	TRBD1	TGTGCCAGCAGCACTCAGACAGGGAGCACCGGCTACACCTTC	CASSTQTGSTGYTF
TRBJ2-5	TRBV6-5	.	.	TGTGCCAGCAGTTACACTATAAGACAGTTCCAAGAGACCCAGTACTTC	CASSYTIRQFQETQYF
TRBJ1-1	TRBV5-6	.	TRBD1	TGTGCCAGCAGCTTCCAGGGACAGCCGATGAACACTGAAGCTTTCTTT	CASSFQGQPMNTEAFF
TRBJ2-3	TRBV29-1	.	TRBD1	TGCAGCGTTGAATATCAGGGGGCGACAGATACGCAGTATTTT	CSVEYQGATDTQYF
TRBJ2-5	TRBV20-1	.	TRBD1	TGCAGTGCGAAGCCGACAGGGGGCTGGGAGACCCAGTACTTC	CSAKPTGGWETQYF
TRBJ2-3	TRBV6-5	few	.	TGTGCCAGCAGTATTGAGGGTACGCAGTATTTT	CASSIEGTQYF
TRBJ2-1	TRBV6-5	many	.	TGTGCCAGCAGTTCGCTAGCCAGCTCCTACAATGAGCAGTTCTTC	CASSSLASSYNEQFF
TRBJ2-7	TRBV5-1	.	.	TGCGCCAGCAGCTTGGTCCAACCCTACGAGCAGTACTTC	CASSLVQPYEQYF
TRBJ2-3	TRBV5-1	few	.	TGCGCCAGCACCACTCCGTGGGGGGAGGATACGCAGTATTTT	CASTTPWGEDTQYF
TRBJ2-7	TRBV29-1	.	TRBD2	TGCAGCGTTGAAGTAGCGGGAGGTGGGGCCTACGAGCAGTACTTC	CSVEVAGGGAYEQYF
TRBJ2-1	TRBV28	.	.	TGTGCCAGTGGTATATCCGGTGACAGGTCTCTCCGGGAGCAGTTCTTC	CASGISGDRSLREQFF
TRBJ2-3	TRBV29-1	.	.	TGCAGCGTTGACTGGACCAGGGTAATGGCAGATACGCAGTATTTT	CSVDWTRVMADTQYF
TRBJ2-1	TRBV4-1	.	.	TGCGCCAGCAGCGTGAGGCCTTTTTCCTACAATGAGCAGTTCTTC	CASSVRPFSYNEQFF
TRBJ1-4	TRBV7-9	once	.	TGTGCCAGCAGCTCCACCAGGGAAGGTTCAACTAATGAAAAACTGTTTTTT	CASSSTREGSTNEKLFF
TRBJ2-1	TRBV5-1	many	.	TGCGCCAGCCGCCCGGACCCGGACAATGAGCAGTTCTTC	CASRPDPDNEQFF
TRBJ2-7	TRBV3-1	few	TRBD1	TGTGCCAGCAGCCAAGGGGGACAGGCCTACGAGCAGTACTTC	CASSQGGQAYEQYF
TRBJ2-7	TRBV20-1	.	.	TGCAGTGCTAGATACCCTAGCTCCTACAATGAGCAGTACTTC	CSARYPSSYNEQYF
TRBJ2-4	TRBV20-1	few	.	TGCAGTGCTAGTACTGGAGCCAAAAACATTCAGTACTTC	CSASTGAKNIQYF
TRBJ2-7	TRBV28	.	.	TGTGCCAGCACCCCAGTTACCGGAGGCGAGCAGTACTTC	CASTPVTGGEQYF
TRBJ2-1	TRBV7-9	.	.	TGTGCCAGCAGCTTTTTGAGTAATGAGCAGTTCTTC	CASSFLSNEQFF
TRBJ1-2	TRBV30	few	TRBD1	TGTGCCTGGAGTGTACACAGGGGAGCGGACTACACCTTC	CAWSVHRGADYTF
TRBJ2-1	TRBV29-1	.	TRBD1	TGCGACGTTGACCGGGACAGTAATGAGCAGTTCTTC	CDVDRDSNEQFF
TRBJ2-1	TRBV20-1	few	TRBD2	TGCAGTGCTTTTCTAGCGGGAGCCTACAATGAGCAGTTCTTC	CSAFLAGAYNEQFF